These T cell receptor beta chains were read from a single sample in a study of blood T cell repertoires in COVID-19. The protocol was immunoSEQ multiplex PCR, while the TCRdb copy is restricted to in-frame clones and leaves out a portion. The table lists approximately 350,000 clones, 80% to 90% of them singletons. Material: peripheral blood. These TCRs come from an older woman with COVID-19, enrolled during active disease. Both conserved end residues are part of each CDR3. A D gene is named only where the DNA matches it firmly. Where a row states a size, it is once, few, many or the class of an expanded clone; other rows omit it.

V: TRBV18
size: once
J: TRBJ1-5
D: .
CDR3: CASSPYSNQPQHF
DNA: TGTGCCAGCTCACCCTATAGCAATCAGCCCCAGCATTTT

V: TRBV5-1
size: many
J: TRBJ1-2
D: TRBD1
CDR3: CASSLVGQGAEGYTF
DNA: TGCGCCAGCAGCTTGGTGGGACAGGGGGCGGAAGGCTACACCTTC

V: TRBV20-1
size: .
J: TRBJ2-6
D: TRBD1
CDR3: CSASLGGPGANVLTF
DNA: TGCAGTGCTAGTTTAGGGGGCCCTGGGGCCAACGTCCTGACTTTC

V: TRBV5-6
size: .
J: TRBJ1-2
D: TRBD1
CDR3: CASSYGQGNYGYTF
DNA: TGTGCCAGCAGTTATGGACAGGGCAACTATGGCTACACCTTC

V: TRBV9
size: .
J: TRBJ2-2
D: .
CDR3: CASSVGTGTGELFF
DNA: TGTGCCAGCAGCGTAGGAACAGGCACCGGGGAGCTGTTTTTT

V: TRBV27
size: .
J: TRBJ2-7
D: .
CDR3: CASSAGVPGEQYF
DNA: TGTGCCAGCTCCGCCGGGGTACCAGGAGAGCAGTACTTC

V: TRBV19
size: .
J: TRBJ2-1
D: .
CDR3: CASSIFGSSYNEQFF
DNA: TGTGCCAGTAGTATCTTCGGGAGCTCCTACAATGAGCAGTTCTTC

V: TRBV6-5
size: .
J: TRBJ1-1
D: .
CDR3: CASSSFDQGTEAFF
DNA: TGTGCCAGCAGTTCTTTTGATCAGGGCACTGAAGCTTTCTTT

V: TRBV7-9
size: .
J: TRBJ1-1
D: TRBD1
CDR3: CASSAQGANTEAFF
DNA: TGTGCCAGCAGCGCACAGGGGGCGAACACTGAAGCTTTCTTT

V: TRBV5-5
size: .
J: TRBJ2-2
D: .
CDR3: CASSLRSMNTGELFF
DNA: TGTGCCAGCAGCTTGCGTAGCATGAACACCGGGGAGCTGTTTTTT

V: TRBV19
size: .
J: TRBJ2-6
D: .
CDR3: CASSQVSGANVLTF
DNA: TGTGCCAGTAGTCAGGTGTCTGGGGCCAACGTCCTGACTTTC

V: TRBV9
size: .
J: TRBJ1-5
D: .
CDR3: CASSVSGNQPQHF
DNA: TGTGCCAGCAGCGTATCCGGCAATCAGCCCCAGCATTTT

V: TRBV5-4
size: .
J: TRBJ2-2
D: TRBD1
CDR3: CASSIRTGRNTGELFF
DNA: TGTGCCAGCAGCATACGGACAGGACGGAACACCGGGGAGCTGTTTTTT

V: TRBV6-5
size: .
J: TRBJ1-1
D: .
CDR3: CASSYRGSEAFF
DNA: TGTGCCAGCAGTTACAGGGGAAGTGAAGCTTTCTTT

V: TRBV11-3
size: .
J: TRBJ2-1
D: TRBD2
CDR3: CASSFGGGQDNEQFF
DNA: TGTGCCAGCAGCTTCGGCGGGGGGCAGGACAATGAGCAGTTCTTC

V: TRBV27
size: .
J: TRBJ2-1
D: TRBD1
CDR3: CASSFGTGWNEQFF
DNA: TGTGCCAGCAGTTTCGGGACAGGGTGGAATGAGCAGTTCTTC

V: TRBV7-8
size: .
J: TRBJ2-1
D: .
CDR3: CAILKDNTSYNEQFF
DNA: TGTGCCATCTTAAAGGACAACACCTCCTACAATGAGCAGTTCTTC

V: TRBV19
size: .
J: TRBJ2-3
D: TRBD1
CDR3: CASSRDSLGDTQYF
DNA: TGTGCCAGTAGTCGGGACAGCCTTGGGGATACGCAGTATTTT